This record looks at one T cell receptor (beta chain) sequence and its context. Its antigen is still unknown. Through a sample-barcoded 5' primer and a J-beta primer mix, a second PCR was run for roughly 7 to 11 cycles. Every cDNA molecule bore a tag from a template-switch adaptor containing 12 random nucleotides. One entry per CDR3 protein, called by TCRdb with MiXCR from the 5' RACE reads. The sample consists of 1.5 million to 2 million distinct CDR3 sequences, 28% of them appearing once. About 10 milliliters of peripheral blood were drawn from each donor into EDTA-treated tubes. The sample comes from a study of blood T cells in healthy people across ages. Study-level points and caveats: Unsorted PBMCs ruled out conclusive naive versus antigen-experienced comparison.

The clonotype originates from a woman in her twenties or thirties in good health. The sample taken for sequencing was blood.

Written as DNA, the CDR3 is TGTGCCAGCTGGCGCGGCAACTTTAATGAAAAACTGTTTTTT. Translated, it gives CASWRGNFNEKLFF. V is TRBV6-6 and J is TRBJ1-4, with unresolved D. The CDR3 extends over 14 amino acids. The V end lost 8 bases, the J end lost 4 bases, and 14 bases lay between the germline ends. Germline V gene lookup returns CDR1 MNHNY and CDR2 SVGAGI (reference sequence).